Listed below are T cell receptor beta chains from one sample, sequenced in a study of cytomegalovirus exposure and HLA in healthy donors. Assay used: immunoSEQ multiplex PCR; TCRdb lists only in-frame clones, some missing. This sample has 300,000 to 400,000 clones; roughly 87% occur once, and the top ten carry around 0.96%. Sequencing was done on a sample of PBMCs. These receptors came from a man aged 25 to 40 in good health and CMV-seronegative. Each CDR3 is given with its conserved first and last residue. A D gene is named only where the DNA matches it firmly. Not every row has a clone size; where given, it reads once, few, many or a size class.

cdr3_aa,cdr3_nt,clone_size,d_call,j_call,v_call
CASSSQKYGYTF,TGTGCCAGCAGTTCACAGAAGTATGGCTACACCTTC,.,.,TRBJ1-2,TRBV2
CATSRPGQGSNEQFF,TGTGCCACCAGCCGCCCGGGACAGGGTAGCAATGAGCAGTTCTTC,.,TRBD1,TRBJ2-1,TRBV15
CASSLIAGGHTGELFF,TGCGCCAGCAGCCTCATAGCGGGGGGGCACACCGGGGAGCTGTTTTTT,.,TRBD2,TRBJ2-2,TRBV5-1
CASSQDDRDTEAFF,TGCGCCAGCAGCCAAGATGACAGGGACACTGAAGCTTTCTTT,.,TRBD1,TRBJ1-1,TRBV4-3
CASSLPGGTYGYTF,TGCGCCAGCAGCTTGCCAGGGGGCACCTATGGCTACACCTTC,.,TRBD1,TRBJ1-2,TRBV5-1
CASSWANQPQHF,TGCGCCAGCAGCTGGGCAAATCAGCCCCAGCATTTT,few,.,TRBJ1-5,TRBV5-1
CASRQSAGGHGYTF,TGTGCCAGCAGACAGTCGGCAGGGGGCCATGGCTACACCTTC,.,TRBD1,TRBJ1-2,TRBV6-5
CASSGLGGGYEQYF,TGTGCCAGCAGCGGCCTGGGGGGAGGCTACGAGCAGTACTTC,.,.,TRBJ2-7,TRBV7-9
CASSGQGGGNTIYF,TGTGCCAGCAGTGGACAGGGCGGGGGAAACACCATATATTTT,once,TRBD1,TRBJ1-3,TRBV2
CASNRQVGNQPQHF,TGTGCCAGCAACCGACAGGTAGGGAATCAGCCCCAGCATTTT,.,.,TRBJ1-5,TRBV28
CASSSRTSIYEQYF,TGTGCCAGCAGCTCCCGGACTAGCATCTACGAGCAGTACTTC,.,TRBD2,TRBJ2-7,TRBV2
CASSHHGQGNNYGYTF,TGCGCCAGCAGCCACCATGGACAGGGAAATAACTATGGCTACACCTTC,.,TRBD1,TRBJ1-2,TRBV4-1
CASSSQDRNYEQYF,TGTGCCAGCAGTTCCCAGGACAGAAACTACGAGCAGTACTTC,once,.,TRBJ2-7,TRBV6-5
CASSLEPGGNQPQHF,TGTGCCAGCAGCTTGGAGCCAGGGGGCAATCAGCCCCAGCATTTT,once,.,TRBJ1-5,TRBV5-5
CASILTGADYGYTF,TGTGCCAGCATCCTGACAGGGGCGGACTATGGCTACACCTTC,.,TRBD1,TRBJ1-2,TRBV6-6
CASSLGGGGPDTQYF,TGTGCCAGCAGCTTGGGAGGTGGGGGCCCGGATACGCAGTATTTT,.,.,TRBJ2-3,TRBV5-6
CASSPGTGPPGEAFF,TGTGCCAGCAGCCCCGGGACAGGTCCTCCGGGGGAAGCTTTCTTT,.,TRBD1,TRBJ1-1,TRBV7-9
CASSIQGYNSPLHF,TGTGCCAGCAGCATTCAGGGCTATAATTCACCCCTCCACTTT,.,.,TRBJ1-6,TRBV5-6
CASTPGASGSYEQYF,TGTGCCAGCACCCCCGGGGCTAGCGGGTCCTACGAGCAGTACTTC,few,TRBD2,TRBJ2-7,TRBV6-5
CASSYQNEQFF,TGTGCCAGCAGTTACCAAAATGAGCAGTTCTTC,once,.,TRBJ2-1,TRBV6-6
CASTLLAGASTGELFF,TGTGCCAGTACCCTCCTAGCGGGGGCGAGCACCGGGGAGCTGTTTTTT,.,TRBD2,TRBJ2-2,TRBV19
CASSARDRTYNEQFF,TGTGCCAGCAGCGCCCGGGACAGAACTTACAATGAGCAGTTCTTC,.,TRBD1,TRBJ2-1,TRBV9
CASSWEGELTDTQYF,TGTGCCAGCAGCTGGGAGGGGGAGCTCACAGATACGCAGTATTTT,.,.,TRBJ2-3,TRBV9
CASSHRDRIYEQYF,TGTGCCAGCAGCCACCGGGACAGGATCTACGAGCAGTACTTC,.,TRBD1,TRBJ2-7,TRBV13
CASSLRPGTYEQYF,TGCGCCAGCAGCTTGCGGCCAGGGACCTACGAGCAGTACTTC,.,.,TRBJ2-7,TRBV5-1
CASSQVIAGLNTGELFF,TGCGCCAGCAGCCAAGTAATTGCCGGACTGAACACCGGGGAGCTGTTTTTT,.,.,TRBJ2-2,TRBV4-1
CASSPSASGGTGELFF,TGTGCCAGCTCACCATCGGCTAGCGGGGGCACCGGGGAGCTGTTTTTT,once,TRBD2,TRBJ2-2,TRBV18
CASSGTYPPETQYF,TGTGCCAGCAGTGGTACCTACCCCCCAGAGACCCAGTACTTC,.,.,TRBJ2-5,TRBV25-1